The TCR beta chain described here comes from a study of early T cells in non-severe SARS-CoV-2 infection. Study-wide points: VDJdb matching favored anti-spike CD8 responses, missing private and CD4 specificities.

The CDR3 is 14 amino acids. Germline V gene data show CDR1 as SGHAT and CDR2 as FQNNGV. With V trimmed by 6 bases and J by 8 bases, 8 bases remained unmatched. MiXCR, run by TCRdb on the 5' RACE reads, gives a single entry per CDR3 protein. The data contain fewer than 30,000 distinct CDR3 sequences, around 4.2% of them singletons. This clonotype was found many times. No antigen is known for it. The chain recombines TRBV11-2 with TRBJ2-1; 9 positions agree with TRBD1. Sequencing was performed on whole blood. The clonotype comes from an adult who was a healthcare worker with PCR-confirmed SARS-CoV-2 infection or an uninfected control (not recorded which). The CDR3 reads CASRKPGQGYEQFF. DNA of the CDR3: TGTGCCAGCAGGAAACCGGGACAGGGTTATGAGCAGTTCTTC.